A single sample gave rise to the 15 T cell receptor beta chains below, sequenced in a study of tumor and adjacent non-tumor tissue in lung cancer. RNA was extracted from bulk tissue without any cell sorting. More than 3 cm separated this lung sample from the edge of the tumor. Three rounds of nested PCR, following a modified ARM-PCR protocol, produced the TCRbeta library. One entry per CDR3 protein results from TCRdb running MiXCR on the multiplex PCR reads. The sample shows about 100,000 distinct CDR3 sequences, less than 75% of them seen only once. Sequences were obtained from distant non-tumor lung tissue. The origin of the receptors is a man younger than 40 with non-small cell lung cancer.

Concerning this clonotype itself: A read error may account for a junction end that differs from germline. The rearrangement links TRBV6-2 or TRBV6-3 to TRBJ2-1, with 7 bases that match TRBD2. The CDR3 sequence is 12 residues long. Germline V gives CDR1 MNHEY, CDR2 SVGEGT. As DNA, the CDR3 is TGTGCCAGCAGACAACTAGCGATGGAGCAGCTCTTC. This encodes CASRQLAMEQLF.

V and J are TRBV5-5 and TRBJ2-1; 11 bases are shared with TRBD2. Per the germline V gene, CDR1 is SGHKS and CDR2 is YYEKEE (reference sequence). Germline trimming cut 2 bases from V and 7 bases from J; bases unmatched to any gene: 11. The CDR3 runs 17 residues. CDR3 DNA: TGTGCCAGCAGCTTTAGGATAGCGGGGGGGCAGCGTAATGAGCAGTTCTTC. It codes for CASSFRIAGGQRNEQFF.

V and J are TRBV11-2 and TRBJ1-6, with a possible D match to TRBD1 (5 bases). V dropped 7 bases and J dropped 8 bases, with 15 bases sitting between them. This CDR3 region has 14 residues. Germline V gene data show CDR1 as SGHAT and CDR2 as FQNNGV. CDR3 sequence (DNA): TGTGCCAGCAAGCCCCGACAGTGGGATTCACCCCTCCACTTT. This codes for CASKPRQWDSPLHF.

This chain joins TRBV6-2 or TRBV6-3 and TRBJ2-1, with 11 bases matching TRBD2. The germline CDR1 and CDR2 sequences are MNHEY and SVGEGT. This CDR3 comprises 19 residues. The trim removed 4 bases at V and 14 bases at J, leaving 25 bases unmatched. The CDR3 bases are TGTGCCAGCAGTTCCCTAAGGGGCCACCTTAGCGGGAGGGCCGTCGAGGAGTTCTTC. It encodes CASSSLRGHLSGRAVEEFF.

This clonotype was counted many times. The genes are TRBV11-2 and TRBJ2-1, with 10 bases aligning to TRBD2. CDR1 SGHAT and CDR2 FQNNGV come from the germline V gene. With V trimmed by 2 bases and J by 2 bases, 9 bases remained unmatched. There are 18 residues in the CDR3. CDR3 sequence: CASSLRVGLAGAYNEQFF. The CDR3 DNA follows: TGTGCCAGCAGCTTACGGGTCGGGCTAGCGGGGGCCTACAATGAGCAGTTCTTC.

In regard to this clonotype: A much more abundant neighbour one base away suggests this may be a read error. The chain couples TRBV12-3 or TRBV12-4 to TRBJ2-1; no reliable D call. The CDR3 contains 13 residues. This CDR3 is CANSTEFWSEQFF. CDR3 in DNA: TGTGCCAACAGTACGGAATTTTGGAGTGAGCAGTTCTTC.

As to this clonotype: A much larger clone lies one base from this, so it may be a read error. V is TRBV4-1 and J is TRBJ2-2, with D possibly being TRBD2 (5 bases). This CDR3 comprises 16 residues. Germline CDR1 reads MGHRA; CDR2 reads YSYEKL. The ends were cut back, 6 bases at V and 3 bases at J, with 17 bases in the middle. The CDR3 coding sequence is TGCGCCAGCAGTCGAATGCCCGGGGTCTACACCGGGGAGCTGTTTTTT. Translated: CASSRMPGVYTGELFF.

The rearrangement uses TRBV13 and TRBJ2-7; 8 positions match TRBD2. The CDR3 contains 13 residues. Germline V gene sequence: CDR1 PRHDT, CDR2 FYEKMQ (reference sequence). The junction had 13 bases not matched to a gene; V was cut back by 5 bases and J by 13 bases. The chain's CDR3 is CASSRGLAHERYF. In DNA, the CDR3 is TGTGCCAGCAGCCGAGGACTAGCCCACGAGCGCTACTTC.

This clonotype appeared many times. This sequence joins TRBV20-1 and TRBJ1-1; no firm D call. V lost 0 bases and J 4 bases, leaving 12 bases between the germline ends. Germline values: CDR1 DFQATT, CDR2 SNEGSKA (reference sequence). CDR3 length: 14 amino acids. The CDR3 loop is CSARERGSGTEAFF. For the CDR3, the DNA is TGCAGTGCTAGAGAACGGGGTTCGGGCACTGAAGCTTTCTTT.

The gene calls are TRBV6-1 and TRBJ2-2, with D unresolved. Trimming left V 6 bases short and J 3 bases short, with 14 bases between. The CDR3 loop spans 15 amino acids. Germline CDR1 and CDR2: MNHNS and SASEGT. CDR3 in amino acids: CASRSTDMYTGELFF. Here the CDR3 DNA reads TGTGCCAGCAGGAGTACCGATATGTACACCGGGGAGCTGTTTTTT.

Ten or more counts support this clonotype. The chain's CDR3 is CSVSSGGAYEQYF. In nucleotides, the CDR3 is TGCAGCGTTTCTAGCGGTGGGGCCTACGAGCAGTACTTC. The chain carries TRBV29-1 and TRBJ2-7, with 7 bases fitting TRBD2. Trimming at V came to 5 bases and at J to 2 bases, leaving 6 bases not matched to a gene. This CDR3 spans 13 amino acids. In germline, CDR1 is SQVTM, CDR2 ANQGSEA.

As concerns this clonotype: Likely a read error: the CDR3 ends without its conserved phenylalanine or tryptophan. The chain recombines TRBV20-1 with TRBJ2-1, with TRBD2 matching 8 bases. J gave up 0 bases and V 0 bases, and 7 bases lay outside the gene matches. Germline loops: CDR1 DFQATT, CDR2 SNEGSKA (reference sequence). The CDR3 contains 17 residues. The CDR3 nucleotides read TGCAGTGCTAGAGATAGACTAGCGCCATGCTCCTACAATGAGCAGTTCTTA. This sequence encodes CSARDRLAPCSYNEQFL.

The gene calls are TRBV5-5 and TRBJ1-1; D is uncertain. Trimming took off 8 bases at V and 0 bases at J, with 14 bases between the two ends. The CDR3 covers 14 residues. Germline-derived CDR1 and CDR2 are SGHKS and YYEKEE (reference sequence). In nucleotides, the CDR3 is TGTGCCAGGAGCCACGCGAGCATGAACACTGAAGCTTTCTTT. It translates to CARSHASMNTEAFF.

The chain employs TRBV20-1 and TRBJ2-3; 10 bases match TRBD2. The length of the CDR3 is 14 residues. Trimming removed 7 bases from V and 3 bases from J; junction bases left unmatched: 7. Germline-derived CDR1 and CDR2 are DFQATT and SNEGSKA (reference sequence). CDR3 bases: TGCAGTGTTTTACTAGCGGGGAGTACAGATACGCAGTATTTT. This codes for CSVLLAGSTDTQYF.

Notes on this clonotype: At one end the junction does not follow the germline gene, possibly because of a read error. The chain combines TRBV12-3 or TRBV12-4 with TRBJ2-1; 11 bases map to TRBD2. The CDR3 has 15 residues. CDR3 loop: CVSSHRTSGYSEQFF. For the CDR3, the DNA is TGTGTCAGCAGTCACCGGACTAGCGGGTACAGTGAGCAGTTCTTC.